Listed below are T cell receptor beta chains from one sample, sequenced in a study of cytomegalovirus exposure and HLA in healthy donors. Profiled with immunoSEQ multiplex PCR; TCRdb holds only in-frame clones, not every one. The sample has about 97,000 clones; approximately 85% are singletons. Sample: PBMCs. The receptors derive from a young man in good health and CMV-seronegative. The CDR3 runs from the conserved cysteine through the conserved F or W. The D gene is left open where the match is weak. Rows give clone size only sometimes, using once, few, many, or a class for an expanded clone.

CASSLAGLAGGNEQFF	TGTGCCAGCAGCTTAGCGGGACTAGCGGGAGGCAATGAGCAGTTCTTC	TRBJ2-1	TRBV7-8	TRBD2	-
CASSPLRGGYEQYF	TGTGCCAGCAGCCCTCTACGCGGGGGCTACGAGCAGTACTTC	TRBJ2-7	TRBV28	TRBD2	few
CASSYYVGQNYGYTF	TGTGCCAGCAGTTACTATGTAGGACAGAACTATGGCTACACCTTC	TRBJ1-2	TRBV6-5	-	-
CASSLSSTPTNGYTF	TGCGCCAGCAGCCTATCCTCCACACCGACAAATGGCTACACCTTC	TRBJ1-2	TRBV5-1	-	few
CASSFDTGSTDTQYF	TGTGCCAGCAGCTTCGATACGGGAAGCACAGATACGCAGTATTTT	TRBJ2-3	TRBV5-4	-	few
CSGFYMVAGEDTQYF	TGCAGCGGATTTTACATGGTAGCGGGTGAAGATACGCAGTATTTT	TRBJ2-3	TRBV29-1	TRBD2	-
CAIRQMNTEAFF	TGTGCCATACGACAAATGAACACTGAAGCTTTCTTT	TRBJ1-1	TRBV10-3	-	-
CAISEPLTSGGSSYNEQFF	TGTGCCATCAGTGAGCCGCTGACTAGCGGGGGGTCCTCCTACAATGAGCAGTTCTTC	TRBJ2-1	TRBV10-3	TRBD2	-
CASSFRGSGFTDTQYF	TGTGCCAGCAGCTTTAGGGGGAGTGGTTTTACAGATACGCAGTATTTT	TRBJ2-3	TRBV5-8	-	-
CASTANRDRENTEAFF	TGTGCCAGCACCGCAAATAGGGACAGGGAGAACACTGAAGCTTTCTTT	TRBJ1-1	TRBV6-6	TRBD1	-
CASSWRTDSGNTIYF	TGTGCCAGCAGCTGGAGGACGGACTCTGGAAACACCATATATTTT	TRBJ1-3	TRBV7-9	-	-
CASSFAAGNTEAFF	TGTGCCAGCAGCTTTGCGGCCGGGAACACTGAAGCTTTCTTT	TRBJ1-1	TRBV7-3	-	-
CASSLAGQGVRQPQHF	TGTGCCAGCAGCTTAGCGGGACAGGGTGTTCGCCAGCCCCAGCATTTT	TRBJ1-5	TRBV7-2	TRBD1	-
CASSLNSIHEQFF	TGTGCCAGCAGCTTAAACAGTATCCATGAGCAGTTCTTC	TRBJ2-1	TRBV11-3	-	-
CASSVSDLAGLRETQYF	TGTGCCAGCAGCGTCTCAGACCTAGCGGGGCTCCGAGAGACCCAGTACTTC	TRBJ2-5	TRBV9	TRBD2	-
CAISRGRDILGIGSTDTQYF	TGTGCCATCTCTCGCGGGAGAGATATATTAGGTATCGGTAGCACAGATACGCAGTATTTT	TRBJ2-3	TRBV10-3	TRBD2	-
CASSLGLPGTSSLEQYF	TGCGCCAGCAGCTTGGGCTTACCGGGAACGTCCTCTCTCGAGCAGTACTTC	TRBJ2-7	TRBV5-1	-	-
CASSESSTDTQYF	TGTGCCAGCAGTGAATCGAGCACAGATACGCAGTATTTT	TRBJ2-3	TRBV6-4	-	-
CASSGRGSTDTQYF	TGTGCCAGTAGTGGCAGGGGGAGCACAGATACGCAGTATTTT	TRBJ2-3	TRBV19	TRBD1	-
CASSQGLGQGAGELFF	TGTGCCAGCAGCCAAGGCCTTGGGCAGGGCGCCGGGGAGCTGTTTTTT	TRBJ2-2	TRBV4-2	-	-
CASSDLGRGIRNTEAFF	TGTGCCAGCAGTGACCTAGGCAGGGGGATAAGGAACACTGAAGCTTTCTTT	TRBJ1-1	TRBV2	TRBD1	-
CASSLLAGGPGTDTQYF	TGTGCCAGCAGCTTACTAGCGGGGGGGCCGGGCACAGATACGCAGTATTTT	TRBJ2-3	TRBV5-4	TRBD2	-
CASSRLGMEGTDTQYF	TGTGCCAGCAGCCGGTTGGGGATGGAGGGGACAGATACGCAGTATTTT	TRBJ2-3	TRBV7-6	-	-
CASSPPSTGEAFF	TGTGCCAGCAGCCCCCCGAGTACGGGTGAAGCTTTCTTT	TRBJ1-1	TRBV5-4	-	-
CASRRSQMNTEAFF	TGTGCCAGTAGGCGGAGTCAGATGAACACTGAAGCTTTCTTT	TRBJ1-1	TRBV19	-	-
CASSYGLAGGLWNEQFF	TGTGCCAGCAGCTACGGACTAGCGGGGGGTTTATGGAATGAGCAGTTCTTC	TRBJ2-1	TRBV11-3	TRBD2	once
CAWAGQGGQPQHF	TGTGCCTGGGCGGGGCAGGGGGGCCAGCCCCAGCATTTT	TRBJ1-5	TRBV30	TRBD1	once
CASSLAGGNTIYF	TGTGCCAGCAGCTTGGCGGGAGGAAACACCATATATTTT	TRBJ1-3	TRBV5-4	-	-
CATGTGGWEQYF	TGTGCCACCGGGACAGGGGGCTGGGAGCAGTACTTC	TRBJ2-7	TRBV19	TRBD1	-
CASSPQTSSYQETQYF	TGTGCCAGCAGTCCCCAGACTAGCAGCTATCAAGAGACCCAGTACTTC	TRBJ2-5	TRBV28	TRBD2	-
CASKSLAGGDNEQFF	TGTGCCAGCAAATCCCTAGCGGGAGGGGACAATGAGCAGTTCTTC	TRBJ2-1	TRBV2	TRBD2	few
CASSRTSGRATGELFF	TGTGCCAGCAGCCGAACTAGCGGGAGGGCCACCGGGGAGCTGTTTTTT	TRBJ2-2	TRBV7-9	TRBD2	-